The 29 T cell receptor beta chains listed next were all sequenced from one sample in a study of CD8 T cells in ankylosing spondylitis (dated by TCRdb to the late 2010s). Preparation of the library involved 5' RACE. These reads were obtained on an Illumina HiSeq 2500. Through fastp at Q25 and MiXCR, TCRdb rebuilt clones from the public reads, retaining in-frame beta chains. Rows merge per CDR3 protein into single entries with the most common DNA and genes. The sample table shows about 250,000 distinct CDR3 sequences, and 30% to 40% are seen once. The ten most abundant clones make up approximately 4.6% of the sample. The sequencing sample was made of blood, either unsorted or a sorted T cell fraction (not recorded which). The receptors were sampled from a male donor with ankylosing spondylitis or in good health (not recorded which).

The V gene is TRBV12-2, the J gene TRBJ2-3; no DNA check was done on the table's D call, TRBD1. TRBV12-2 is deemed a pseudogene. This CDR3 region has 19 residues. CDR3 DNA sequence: TGTGCAAGTCGCCGTATGACAGAGACTTATTTTCTACCCACAGATACGCAGTATTTT. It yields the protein CASRRMTETYFLPTDTQYF.

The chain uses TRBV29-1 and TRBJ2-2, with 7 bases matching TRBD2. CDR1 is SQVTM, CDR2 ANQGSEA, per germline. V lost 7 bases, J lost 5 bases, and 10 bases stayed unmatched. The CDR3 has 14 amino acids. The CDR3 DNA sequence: TGCAGCGCCGGGGAGGGGTCCTGGACCGGGGAGCTGTTTTTT. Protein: CSAGEGSWTGELFF.

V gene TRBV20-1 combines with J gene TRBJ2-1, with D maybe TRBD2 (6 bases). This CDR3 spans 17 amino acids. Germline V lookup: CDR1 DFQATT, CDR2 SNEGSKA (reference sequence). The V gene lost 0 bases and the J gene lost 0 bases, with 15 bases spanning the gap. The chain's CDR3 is CSARDRDGGISYNEQFF. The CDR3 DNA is TGCAGTGCTAGAGACAGGGACGGCGGGATCTCCTACAATGAGCAGTTCTTC.

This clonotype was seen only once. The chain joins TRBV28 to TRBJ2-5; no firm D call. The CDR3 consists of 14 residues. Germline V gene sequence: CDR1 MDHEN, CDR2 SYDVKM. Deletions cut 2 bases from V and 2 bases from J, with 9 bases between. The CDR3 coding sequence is TGTGCCAGCAGTTTAAAACGGATTCAAGAGACCCAGTACTTC. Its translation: CASSLKRIQETQYF.

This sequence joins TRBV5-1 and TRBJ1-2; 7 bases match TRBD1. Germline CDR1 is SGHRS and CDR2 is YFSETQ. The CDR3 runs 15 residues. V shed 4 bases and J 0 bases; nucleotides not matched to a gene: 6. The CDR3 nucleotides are TGCGCCAGCAGCCCGGGGACAGCTACTAACTATGGCTACACCTTC. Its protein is CASSPGTATNYGYTF.

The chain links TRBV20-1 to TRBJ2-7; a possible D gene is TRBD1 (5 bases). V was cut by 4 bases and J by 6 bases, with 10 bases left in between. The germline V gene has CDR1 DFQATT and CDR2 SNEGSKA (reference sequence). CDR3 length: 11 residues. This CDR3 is CSAIDRLEQYF. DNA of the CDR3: TGCAGTGCTATCGACAGACTCGAGCAGTACTTC.

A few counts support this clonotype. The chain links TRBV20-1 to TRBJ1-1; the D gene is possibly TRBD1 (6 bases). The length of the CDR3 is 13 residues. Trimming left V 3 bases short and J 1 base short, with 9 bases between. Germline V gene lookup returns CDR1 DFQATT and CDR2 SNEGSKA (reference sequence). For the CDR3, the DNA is TGCAGTGCTAGGGACAGCCCGAACACTGAAGCTTTCTTT. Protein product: CSARDSPNTEAFF.

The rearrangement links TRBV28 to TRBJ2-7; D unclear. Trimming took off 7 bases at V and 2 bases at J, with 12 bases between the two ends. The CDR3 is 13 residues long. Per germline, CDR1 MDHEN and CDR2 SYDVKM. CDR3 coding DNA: TGTGCCAGCACGGATTTCGCCGCCTACGAGCAGTACTTC. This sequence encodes CASTDFAAYEQYF.

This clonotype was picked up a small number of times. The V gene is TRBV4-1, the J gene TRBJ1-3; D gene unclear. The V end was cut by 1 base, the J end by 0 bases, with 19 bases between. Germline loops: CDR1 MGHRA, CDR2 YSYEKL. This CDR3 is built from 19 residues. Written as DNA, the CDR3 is TGCGCCAGCAGCCAAGCTTTAAGCGGCCGCCGTTACTCTGGAAACACCATATATTTT. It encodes CASSQALSGRRYSGNTIYF.

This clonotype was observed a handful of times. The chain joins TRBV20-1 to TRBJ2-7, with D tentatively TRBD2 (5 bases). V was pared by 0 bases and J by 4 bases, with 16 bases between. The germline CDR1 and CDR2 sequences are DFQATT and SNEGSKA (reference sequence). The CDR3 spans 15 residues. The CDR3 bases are TGCAGTGCTAGAGATTTTCGAGGAGGACCGTACGAGCAGTACTTC. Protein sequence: CSARDFRGGPYEQYF.

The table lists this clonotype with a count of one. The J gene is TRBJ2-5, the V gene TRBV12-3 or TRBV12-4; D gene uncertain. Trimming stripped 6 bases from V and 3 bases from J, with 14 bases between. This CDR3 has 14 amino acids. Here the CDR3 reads CASRRRPVEETQYF. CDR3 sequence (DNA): TGTGCCAGCAGACGACGGCCAGTAGAAGAGACCCAGTACTTC.

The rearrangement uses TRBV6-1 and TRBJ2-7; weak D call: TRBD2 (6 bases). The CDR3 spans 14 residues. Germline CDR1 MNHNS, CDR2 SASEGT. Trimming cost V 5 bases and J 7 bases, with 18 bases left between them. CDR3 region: CASSPRLEGWEQYF. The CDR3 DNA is TGTGCCAGCAGTCCAAGACTGGAGGGATGGGAGCAGTACTTC.

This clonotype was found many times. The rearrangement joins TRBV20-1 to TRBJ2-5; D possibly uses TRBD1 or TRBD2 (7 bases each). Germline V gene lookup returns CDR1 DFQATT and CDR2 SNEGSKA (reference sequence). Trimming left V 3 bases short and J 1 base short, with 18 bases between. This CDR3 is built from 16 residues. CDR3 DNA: TGCAGTGCTAGGGGAAGGCGCAGGGGGGGCCAAGAGACCCAGTACTTC. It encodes CSARGRRRGGQETQYF.

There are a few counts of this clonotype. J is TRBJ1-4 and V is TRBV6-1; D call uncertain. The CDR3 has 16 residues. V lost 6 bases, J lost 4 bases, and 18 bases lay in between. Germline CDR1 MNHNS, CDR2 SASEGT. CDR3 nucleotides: TGTGCCAGCAGCTCCTACATAGGACCGAGTAATGAAAAACTGTTTTTT. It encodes CASSSYIGPSNEKLFF.

Here the CDR3 reads CASSQDWAGLNEQFF. CDR3 in DNA: TGCGCCAGCAGCCAAGACTGGGCAGGGTTGAATGAGCAGTTCTTC. J is TRBJ2-1 and V is TRBV4-1; TRBD1 is a possible D gene (5 bases). In germline, CDR1 is MGHRA, CDR2 YSYEKL. The CDR3 has 15 residues. V was shortened by 0 bases and J by 7 bases, with 13 bases between the two germline ends.

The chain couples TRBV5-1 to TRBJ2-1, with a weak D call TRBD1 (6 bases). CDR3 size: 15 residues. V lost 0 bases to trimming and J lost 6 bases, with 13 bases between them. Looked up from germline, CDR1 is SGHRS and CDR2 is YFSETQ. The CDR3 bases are TGCGCCAGCAGCTTGGATTCGACAGGCGGCAATGAGCAGTTCTTC. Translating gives CASSLDSTGGNEQFF.

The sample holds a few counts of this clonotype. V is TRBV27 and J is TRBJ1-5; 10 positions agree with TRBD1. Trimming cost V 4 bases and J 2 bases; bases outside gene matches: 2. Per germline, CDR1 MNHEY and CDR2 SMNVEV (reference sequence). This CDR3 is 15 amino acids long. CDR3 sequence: CASSSGTGGNQPQHF. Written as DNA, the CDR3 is TGTGCCAGCAGTTCGGGGACAGGGGGCAATCAGCCCCAGCATTTT.

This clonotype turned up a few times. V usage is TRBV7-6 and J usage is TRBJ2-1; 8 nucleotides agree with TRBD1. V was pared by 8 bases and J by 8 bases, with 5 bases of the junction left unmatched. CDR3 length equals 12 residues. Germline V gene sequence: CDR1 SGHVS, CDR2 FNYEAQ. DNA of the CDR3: TGTGCCAGCTCGGACAGGGACCATGAGCAGTTCTTC. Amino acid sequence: CASSDRDHEQFF.

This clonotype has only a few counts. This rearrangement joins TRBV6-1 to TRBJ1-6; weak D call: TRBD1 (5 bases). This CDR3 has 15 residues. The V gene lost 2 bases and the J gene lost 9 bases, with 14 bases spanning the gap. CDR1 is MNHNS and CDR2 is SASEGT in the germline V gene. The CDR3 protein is CASSEFGVGVSPLHF. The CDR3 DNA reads TGTGCCAGCAGTGAATTCGGCGTGGGGGTTTCACCCCTCCACTTT.

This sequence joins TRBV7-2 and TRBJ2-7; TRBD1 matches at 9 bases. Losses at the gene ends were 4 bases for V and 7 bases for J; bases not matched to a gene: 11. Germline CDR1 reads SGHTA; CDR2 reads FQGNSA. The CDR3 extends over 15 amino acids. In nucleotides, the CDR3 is TGTGCCAGCAGCTGGGACCGGGACAGGGCTCAGGAGCAGTACTTC. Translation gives CASSWDRDRAQEQYF.

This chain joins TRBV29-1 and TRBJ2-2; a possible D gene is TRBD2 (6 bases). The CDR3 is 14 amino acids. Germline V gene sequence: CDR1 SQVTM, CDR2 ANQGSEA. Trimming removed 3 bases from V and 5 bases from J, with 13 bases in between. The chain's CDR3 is CSVEQGGGTGELFF. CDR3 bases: TGCAGCGTTGAGCAGGGTGGGGGGACCGGGGAGCTGTTTTTT.

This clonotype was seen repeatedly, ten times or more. CDR3 in amino acids: CSVEEGIDGYTF. The CDR3 nucleotides are TGCAGCGTTGAGGAGGGGATCGATGGCTACACCTTC. J is TRBJ1-2 and V is TRBV29-1; D perhaps matches TRBD1 (5 bases). V lost 3 bases, J lost 6 bases, and 11 bases lay in between. This CDR3 region has 12 residues. CDR1 is SQVTM, CDR2 ANQGSEA, per germline.

Written as DNA, the CDR3 is TGTGCCAGCAGTGACTCGGGGGGGAACACTGAAGCTTTCTTT. Translated, it gives CASSDSGGNTEAFF. V and J are TRBV12-3 or TRBV12-4 and TRBJ1-1; tentatively, D is TRBD1 (5 bases). V was trimmed by 5 bases and J by 1 base, leaving 11 bases between them. CDR3 length: 14 amino acids.

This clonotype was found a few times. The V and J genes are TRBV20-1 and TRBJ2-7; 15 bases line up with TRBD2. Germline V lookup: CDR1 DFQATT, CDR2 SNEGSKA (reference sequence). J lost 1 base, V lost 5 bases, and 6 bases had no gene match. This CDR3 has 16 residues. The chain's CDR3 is CSAAGLAGGDSYEQYF. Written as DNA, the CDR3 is TGCAGTGCTGCGGGACTAGCGGGGGGTGATTCCTACGAGCAGTACTTC.

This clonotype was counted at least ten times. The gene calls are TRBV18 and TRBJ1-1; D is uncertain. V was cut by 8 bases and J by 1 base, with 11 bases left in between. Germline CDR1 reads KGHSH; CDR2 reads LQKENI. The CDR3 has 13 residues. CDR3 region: CASSPPGNTEAFF. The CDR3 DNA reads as TGTGCCAGCAGCCCACCCGGGAACACTGAAGCTTTCTTT.

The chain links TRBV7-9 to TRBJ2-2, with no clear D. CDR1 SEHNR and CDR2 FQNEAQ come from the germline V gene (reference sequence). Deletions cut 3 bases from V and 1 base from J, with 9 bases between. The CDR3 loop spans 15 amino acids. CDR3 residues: CASSFRAGNTGELFF. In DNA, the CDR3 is TGTGCCAGCAGCTTTAGAGCAGGGAACACCGGGGAGCTGTTTTTT.

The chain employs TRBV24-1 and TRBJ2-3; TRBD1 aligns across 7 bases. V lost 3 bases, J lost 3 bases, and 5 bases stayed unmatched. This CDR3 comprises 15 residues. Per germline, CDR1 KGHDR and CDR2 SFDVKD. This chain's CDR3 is CATSDPNRGTDTQYF. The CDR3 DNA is TGTGCCACCAGTGATCCGAACAGGGGAACAGATACGCAGTATTTT.

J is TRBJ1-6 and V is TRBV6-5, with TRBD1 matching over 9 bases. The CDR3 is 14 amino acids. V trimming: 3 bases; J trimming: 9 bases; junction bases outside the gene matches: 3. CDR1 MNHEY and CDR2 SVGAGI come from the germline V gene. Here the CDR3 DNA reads TGTGCCAGCAGTTATGACAGGGGGTTTTCACCCCTCCACTTT. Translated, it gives CASSYDRGFSPLHF.

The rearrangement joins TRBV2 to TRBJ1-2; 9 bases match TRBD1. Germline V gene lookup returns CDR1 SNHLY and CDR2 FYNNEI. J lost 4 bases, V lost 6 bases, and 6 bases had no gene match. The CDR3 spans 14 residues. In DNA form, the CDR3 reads TGTGCCAGCAGGGAACAGGGGGCAAGCTATGGCTACACCTTC. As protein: CASREQGASYGYTF.